This T cell receptor beta chain was observed in a study of CD8+CD57+ T cells in acquired aplastic anemia. Study-wide results and limits: Both patients and controls carried the same twenty-nine CD8+ CDR3 sequences.

The template for TCR beta VDJ and CDR3 sequence profiling was genomic DNA. TCRdb analysed the reads with MiXCR anew, one entry per CDR3 protein. The table lists hundreds of thousands of distinct CDR3 sequences, under 80% of them singletons. As concerns this clonotype: Its antigen is currently unknown.

This CDR3 is built from 14 residues. Germline values: CDR1 SGHAT, CDR2 FQNNGV. Trimming shortened V by 0 bases and J by 6 bases, and 9 bases separated the two germline ends. Sequenced: sorted CD4+, CD8+, or CD8+CD57+ T cells (not recorded which) from PBMCs. The source of this sequence is a human donor in good health, serving as a control. The chain joins TRBV11-2 to TRBJ1-5; D might be TRBD1 (5 bases). CDR3 loop: CASSLDPRAQPQHF. CDR3 nucleotide sequence: TGTGCCAGCAGCTTAGATCCCAGGGCTCAGCCCCAGCATTTT.